The rows below give T cell receptor beta chains drawn from one sample of a study of blood T cell repertoires in COVID-19. The repertoire was sequenced with immunoSEQ multiplex PCR; TCRdb's copy has only in-frame clones and lacks some. Among around 380,000 clones listed, around 87% were seen once. The sample was PBMCs or T cells enriched from blood (not recorded which). The origin of the receptors is a young man who had recovered from COVID-19. Both conserved end residues are part of each CDR3. A D gene is named only where the DNA matches it firmly. Clone size is not always given. Where it is, it says once, few, many or a class for expanded clones.

CDR3nt	CDR3aa	abundance	d_gene	v_gene	j_gene
TGTGCCAGCAGTGTTGAGGCGAACACTGAAGCTTTCTTT	CASSVEANTEAFF	NA	NA	TRBV2	TRBJ1-1
TGCGCCAGCAGTGAGCTACAGCAAGCCCCAGATACGCAGTATTTT	CASSELQQAPDTQYF	NA	NA	TRBV10-1	TRBJ2-3
TGTGCCAGCAGCTATACAGCCTACGAGCAGTACTTC	CASSYTAYEQYF	NA	NA	TRBV5-6	TRBJ2-7
TGCGCCAGCAGCCCACGACAGGGTGACTCCTACGAGCAGTACTTC	CASSPRQGDSYEQYF	NA	TRBD1	TRBV4-1	TRBJ2-7
TGTGCCAGCAGTTTGCAGGGCACCACTGAAGCTTTCTTT	CASSLQGTTEAFF	NA	NA	TRBV27	TRBJ1-1
TGTGCCAGCAGCGCCCGCGGGACAGGGCTAACAGATACGCAGTATTTT	CASSARGTGLTDTQYF	NA	TRBD1	TRBV9	TRBJ2-3
TGTGCCAGCAGGAGGGCGGGGGGCACCCCCACAGATACGCAGTATTTT	CASRRAGGTPTDTQYF	NA	TRBD2	TRBV6-4	TRBJ2-3
TGTGCCAGCAGTCAACAGACAGGGGCCTACGAGCAGTACTTC	CASSQQTGAYEQYF	NA	TRBD1	TRBV6-5	TRBJ2-7
TGTGCCAGCAGCTTAGGAGGACATACAAGTCTCGAAAAAGCTTTCTTT	CASSLGGHTSLEKAFF	NA	NA	TRBV7-8	TRBJ1-1
TGTGCCAGCAGCCCCCCGGGGACAACTAATGAAAAACTGTTTTTT	CASSPPGTTNEKLFF	NA	NA	TRBV3-1/TRBV3-2	TRBJ1-4
TGTGCCAGCAGCGACGGTGGGGGGGCAGATACGCAGTATTTT	CASSDGGGADTQYF	once	TRBD2	TRBV7-9	TRBJ2-3
TGTGCCAGCAGTTTGAGGGCAGGGGGCGAGCAGTACTTC	CASSLRAGGEQYF	NA	TRBD1	TRBV28	TRBJ2-7
TGTGCCAGTACCGCGTGGGACAGTCCTGAAAAACTGTTTTTT	CASTAWDSPEKLFF	NA	TRBD1	TRBV19	TRBJ1-4
TGTGCCAGCCGGGAGAGTACCTACTCTGGAAACACCATATATTTT	CASRESTYSGNTIYF	NA	NA	TRBV3-1/TRBV3-2	TRBJ1-3
TGTGCCAGCAAGGAAAGAGACAGGGGCACAGATACGCAGTATTTT	CASKERDRGTDTQYF	NA	TRBD1	TRBV27	TRBJ2-3
TGTGCCAGCAGCCTGGGACAGCCTCCCACCGGGGAGCTGTTTTTT	CASSLGQPPTGELFF	NA	TRBD1	TRBV11-3	TRBJ2-2
TGCGCCAGCAGCCAAGATTTGGGGACTCTAAGTTCACCCCTCCACTTT	CASSQDLGTLSSPLHF	NA	NA	TRBV4-3	TRBJ1-6
TGTGCCAGCAAACAGGGGGTCTATAATTCACCCCTCCACTTT	CASKQGVYNSPLHF	NA	TRBD1	TRBV25-1	TRBJ1-6
TGTGCCAGCAGTTTATCGGGAATGGCCCAGCATTTT	CASSLSGMAQHF	NA	NA	TRBV12-3/TRBV12-4	TRBJ1-5
TGTGCCAGCAGTACCTCGGGTTCTGGAAACACCATATATTTT	CASSTSGSGNTIYF	NA	NA	TRBV6-1	TRBJ1-3
TGCGCCAGCAGCTTGTCCGACACTGAAGCTTTCTTT	CASSLSDTEAFF	NA	NA	TRBV5-1	TRBJ1-1
TGCGCCAGCAGCCAAGATCTTTCCAGGGGCACCGGGGAGCTGTTTTTT	CASSQDLSRGTGELFF	NA	NA	TRBV4-1	TRBJ2-2
TGTGCCAGCACTCGAGGGGGTACGGACACCGGGGAGCTGTTTTTT	CASTRGGTDTGELFF	NA	NA	TRBV6-5	TRBJ2-2
TGTGCCAGCGCGCCTAGCGGGGGGGCCGACATTCAGTACTTC	CASAPSGGADIQYF	NA	TRBD2	TRBV5-4	TRBJ2-4